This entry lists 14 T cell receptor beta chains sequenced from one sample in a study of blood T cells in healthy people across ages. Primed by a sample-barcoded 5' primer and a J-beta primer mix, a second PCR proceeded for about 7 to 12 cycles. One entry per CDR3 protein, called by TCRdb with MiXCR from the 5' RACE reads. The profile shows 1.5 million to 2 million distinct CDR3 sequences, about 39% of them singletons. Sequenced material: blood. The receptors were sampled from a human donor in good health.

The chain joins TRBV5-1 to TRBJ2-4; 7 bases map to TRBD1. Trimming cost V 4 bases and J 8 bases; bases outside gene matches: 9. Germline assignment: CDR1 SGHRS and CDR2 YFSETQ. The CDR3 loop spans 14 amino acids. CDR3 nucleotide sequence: TGCGCCAGCAGCCCCGACAGGGAAGGTGACATTCAGTACTTC. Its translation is CASSPDREGDIQYF.

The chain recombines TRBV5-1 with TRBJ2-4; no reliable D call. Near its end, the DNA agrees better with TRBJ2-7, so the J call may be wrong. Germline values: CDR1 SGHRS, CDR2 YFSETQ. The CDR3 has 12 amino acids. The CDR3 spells CASGKGTYEQYF. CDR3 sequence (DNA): TGCGCCAGCGGAAAAGGGACCTACGAGCAGTACTTC.

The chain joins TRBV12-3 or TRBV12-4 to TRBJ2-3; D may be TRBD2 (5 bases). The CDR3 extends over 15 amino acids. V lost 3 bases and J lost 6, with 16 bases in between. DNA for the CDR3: TGTGCCAGCAGTTTGGGCTCCTGGAGGAGGGATACGCAGTATTTT. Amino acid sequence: CASSLGSWRRDTQYF.

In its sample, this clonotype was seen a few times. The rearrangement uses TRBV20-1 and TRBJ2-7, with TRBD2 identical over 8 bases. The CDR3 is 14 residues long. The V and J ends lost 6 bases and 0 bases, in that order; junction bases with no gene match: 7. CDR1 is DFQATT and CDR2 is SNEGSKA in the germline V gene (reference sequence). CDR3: CSAPDGGGSYEQYF. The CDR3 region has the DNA TGCAGTGCCCCCGACGGGGGGGGCTCCTACGAGCAGTACTTC.

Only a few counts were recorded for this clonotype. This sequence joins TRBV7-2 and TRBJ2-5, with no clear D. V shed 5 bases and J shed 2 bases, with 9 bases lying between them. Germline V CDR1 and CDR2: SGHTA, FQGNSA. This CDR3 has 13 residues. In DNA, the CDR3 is TGTGCCAGCAGCATGTCGCGGCAAGAGACCCAGTACTTC. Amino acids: CASSMSRQETQYF.

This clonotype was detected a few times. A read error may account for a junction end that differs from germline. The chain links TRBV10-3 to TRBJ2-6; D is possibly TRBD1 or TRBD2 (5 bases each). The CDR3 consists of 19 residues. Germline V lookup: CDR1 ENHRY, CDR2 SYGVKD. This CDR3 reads CAISESSRSGSDGANVRTF. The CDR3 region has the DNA TGTGCCATCAGTGAGTCGAGTCGTTCAGGGAGTGACGGGGCCAACGTCCGGACTTTC.

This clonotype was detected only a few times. The CDR3: CATSHRGEETQYF. CDR3 coding DNA: TGTGCCACCAGCCACAGGGGCGAAGAGACCCAGTACTTC. The V and J genes are TRBV24-1 and TRBJ2-5; 7 positions match TRBD1. V was clipped by 7 bases and J by 3 bases; unmatched bases: 4. This CDR3 is 13 amino acids long. The germline gives CDR1 KGHDR, CDR2 SFDVKD.

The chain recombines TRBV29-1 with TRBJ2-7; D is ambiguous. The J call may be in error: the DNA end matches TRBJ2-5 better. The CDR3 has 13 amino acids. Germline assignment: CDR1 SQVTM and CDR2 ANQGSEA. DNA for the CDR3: TGCAGCGTTGGGTTCCTGCTGCAAGAGACCCAGTACTTC. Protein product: CSVGFLLQETQYF.

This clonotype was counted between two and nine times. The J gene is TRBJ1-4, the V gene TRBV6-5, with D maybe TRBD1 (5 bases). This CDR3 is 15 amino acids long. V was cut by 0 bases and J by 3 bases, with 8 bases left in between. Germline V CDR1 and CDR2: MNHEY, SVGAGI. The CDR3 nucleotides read TGTGCCAGCAGTTACTCGGGGGTATCTAATGAAAAACTGTTTTTT. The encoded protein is CASSYSGVSNEKLFF.

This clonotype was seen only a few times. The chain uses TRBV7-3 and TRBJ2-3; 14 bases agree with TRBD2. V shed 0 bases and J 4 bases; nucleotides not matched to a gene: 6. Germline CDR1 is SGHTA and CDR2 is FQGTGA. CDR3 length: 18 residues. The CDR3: CASSLTPGTSGGPDTQYF. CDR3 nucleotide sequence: TGTGCCAGCAGCTTAACTCCCGGGACTAGCGGGGGCCCAGATACGCAGTATTTT. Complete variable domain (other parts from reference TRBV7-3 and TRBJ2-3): GAGVSQTPSNKVTEKGKYVELRCDPISGHTALYWYRQSLGQGPEFLIYFQGTGAADDSGLPNDRFFAVRPEGSVSTLKIQRTERGDSAVYLCASSLTPGTSGGPDTQYFGPGTRLTVL.

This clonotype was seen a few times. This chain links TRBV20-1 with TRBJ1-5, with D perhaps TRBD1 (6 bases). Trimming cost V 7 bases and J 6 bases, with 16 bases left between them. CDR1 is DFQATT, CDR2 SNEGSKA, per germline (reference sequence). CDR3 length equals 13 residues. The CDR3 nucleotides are TGCAGTGTAGTCACAGGGTTGCTTCAGCCCCAGCATTTT. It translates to CSVVTGLLQPQHF.

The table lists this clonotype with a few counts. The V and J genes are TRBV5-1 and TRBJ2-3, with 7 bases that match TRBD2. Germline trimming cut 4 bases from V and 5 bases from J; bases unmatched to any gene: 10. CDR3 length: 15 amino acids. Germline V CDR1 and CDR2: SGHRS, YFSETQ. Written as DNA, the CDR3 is TGCGCCAGCAGCCGACAACTGGGGGGGGAAGATACGCAGTATTTT. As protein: CASSRQLGGEDTQYF.

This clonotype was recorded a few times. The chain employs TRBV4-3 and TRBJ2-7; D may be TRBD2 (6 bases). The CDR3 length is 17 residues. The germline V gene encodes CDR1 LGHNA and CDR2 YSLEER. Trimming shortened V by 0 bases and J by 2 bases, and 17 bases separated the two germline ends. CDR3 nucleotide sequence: TGCGCCAGCAGCCAAGAGGCCCCGGCTAGCGAAACCTACGAGCAGTACTTC. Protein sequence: CASSQEAPASETYEQYF.

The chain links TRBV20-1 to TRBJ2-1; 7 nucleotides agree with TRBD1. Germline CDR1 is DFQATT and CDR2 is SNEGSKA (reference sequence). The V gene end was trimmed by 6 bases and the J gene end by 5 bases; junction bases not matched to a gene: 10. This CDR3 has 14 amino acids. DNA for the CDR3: TGCAGTGCCCCGAAAGTTGGGACAGACAATGAGCAGTTCTTC. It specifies CSAPKVGTDNEQFF.